This T cell receptor (beta chain) was sequenced for a study of lymphopenia after photon versus proton radiotherapy. Broader study findings: Photon-treated patients lost naive T cells and TCR diversity; proton-treated stayed stable.

The protocol was immunoSEQ multiplex PCR, while the TCRdb copy is restricted to in-frame clones and leaves out a portion. Counted here are 15,000 or so clones, about nine tenths occurring once; the ten biggest clones make up about 9.9%. As to this clone: Its antigen remains unidentified.

CDR3 length equals 18 residues. CDR1 and CDR2 from the germline V gene are MGHRA and YSYEKL. Germline trimming cut 0 bases from V and 8 bases from J; bases unmatched to any gene: 12. Sequencing was performed on peripheral blood, taken from a patient treated with proton-based radiotherapy. This chain joins TRBV4-1 and TRBJ2-1; TRBD2 matches at 11 bases. The TCR originated in an older man with pancreatic cancer. In DNA form, the CDR3 reads TGCGCCAGCAGCCAAGAACTTGATAGCGGGGGGGCTGTTGATGAGCAGTTCTTC. Protein sequence: CASSQELDSGGAVDEQFF.